This TCR beta chain derives from a study of shared T cell receptors in the human thymus. V was clipped by 5 bases and J by 1 base, with 10 bases between them. Germline CDR1 reads SGHTA; CDR2 reads FQGNSA. CDR3 length equals 14 residues. This table comes from immunoSEQ multiplex PCR, and its TCRdb copy is limited to in-frame clones, with some not included. Of tens of thousands of clones in the sample, roughly 96% were seen once. The TCR originated in a human donor. The sequenced material came from thymocytes. The chain recombines TRBV7-2 with TRBJ2-3; tentatively, D is TRBD2 (6 bases). Here the CDR3 DNA reads TGTGCCAGCAGCATAGTAGCGGGCACAGATACGCAGTATTTT. It is translated as CASSIVAGTDTQYF. The variable domain in full, with the rest retrieved from reference TRBV7-2 and TRBJ2-3, is GAGVSQSPSNKVTEKGKDVELRCDPISGHTALYWYRQSLGQGLEFLIYFQGNSAPDKSGLPSDRFSAERTGGSVSTLTIQRTQQEDSAVYLCASSIVAGTDTQYFGPGTRLTVL.